Sequencing of this T cell receptor (beta chain) was carried out in a study of sequential checkpoint blockade in melanoma. Study overall: Patients were randomized 1:1 to nivolumab-then-ipilimumab or ipilimumab-then-nivolumab first-line.

CDR1 MNHEY and CDR2 SMNVEV come from the germline V gene (reference sequence). The length of the CDR3 is 15 residues. V shed 5 bases and J 4 bases; nucleotides not matched to a gene: 6. This table comes from immunoSEQ multiplex PCR, and its TCRdb copy is limited to in-frame clones, with some not included. The table records approximately 12,000 clones, 60% to 80% of them present only once. Remarks on this clone: Other DNA sequences of this sample code for an identical CDR3.

The sample's treatment: randomized to nivolumab then ipilimumab (arm A) or the reverse (arm B). PBMC sorting kept live CD3+CD8+ cells without CD19 or CD56. V and J are TRBV27 and TRBJ1-5; 9 bases map to TRBD1. Sequences were derived from CD8+ T cells sorted from blood (inferred from file names), sampled from a patient given nivolumab and ipilimumab in sequence. This TCR was recovered from a human patient with melanoma. Some clones in this sample may be carry-over from other donors' samples. The CDR3 coding sequence is TGTGCCAGCAGTCGGACAGGGGCAAGTAATCAGCCCCAGCATTTT. This sequence encodes CASSRTGASNQPQHF.